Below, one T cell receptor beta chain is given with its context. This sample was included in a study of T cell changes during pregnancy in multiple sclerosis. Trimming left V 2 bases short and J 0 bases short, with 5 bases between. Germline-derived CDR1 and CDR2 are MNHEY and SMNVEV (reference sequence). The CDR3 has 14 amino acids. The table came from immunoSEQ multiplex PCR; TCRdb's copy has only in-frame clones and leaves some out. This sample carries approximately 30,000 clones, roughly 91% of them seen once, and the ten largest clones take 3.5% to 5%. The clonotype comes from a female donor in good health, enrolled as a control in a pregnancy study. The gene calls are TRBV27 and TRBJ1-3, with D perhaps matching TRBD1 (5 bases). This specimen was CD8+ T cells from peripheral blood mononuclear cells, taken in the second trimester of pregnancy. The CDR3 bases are TGTGCCAGCAGTTTAGGGGCCTCTGGAAACACCATATATTTT. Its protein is CASSLGASGNTIYF.